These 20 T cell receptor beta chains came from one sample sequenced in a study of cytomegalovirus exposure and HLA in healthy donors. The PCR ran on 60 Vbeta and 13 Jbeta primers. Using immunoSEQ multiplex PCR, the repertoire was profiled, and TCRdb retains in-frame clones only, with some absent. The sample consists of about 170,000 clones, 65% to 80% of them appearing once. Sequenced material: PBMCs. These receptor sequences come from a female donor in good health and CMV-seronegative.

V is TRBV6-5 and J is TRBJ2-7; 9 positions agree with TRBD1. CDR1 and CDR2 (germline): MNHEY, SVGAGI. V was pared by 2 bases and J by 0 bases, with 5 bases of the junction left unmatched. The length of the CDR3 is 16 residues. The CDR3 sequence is CASSYKQGARSYEQYF. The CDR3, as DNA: TGTGCCAGCAGTTACAAACAGGGGGCCCGCTCCTACGAGCAGTACTTC.

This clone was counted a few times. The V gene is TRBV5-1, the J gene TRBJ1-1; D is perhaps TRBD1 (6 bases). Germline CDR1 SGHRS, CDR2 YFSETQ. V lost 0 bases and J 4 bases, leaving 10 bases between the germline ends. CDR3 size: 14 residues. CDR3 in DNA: TGCGCCAGCAGCTTGGGAACAGGGCTCACTGAAGCTTTCTTT. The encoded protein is CASSLGTGLTEAFF.

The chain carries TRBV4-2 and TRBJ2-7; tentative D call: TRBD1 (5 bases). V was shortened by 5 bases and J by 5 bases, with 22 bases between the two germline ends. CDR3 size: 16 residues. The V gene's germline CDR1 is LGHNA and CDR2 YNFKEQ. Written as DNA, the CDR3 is TGTGCCAGCAGCTTGTACCTAGATCAGGGTGTGGACGAGCAGTACTTC. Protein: CASSLYLDQGVDEQYF.

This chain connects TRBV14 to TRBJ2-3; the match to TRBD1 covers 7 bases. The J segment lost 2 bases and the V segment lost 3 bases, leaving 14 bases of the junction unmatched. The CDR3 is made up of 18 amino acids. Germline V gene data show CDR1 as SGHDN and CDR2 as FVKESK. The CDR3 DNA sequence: TGTGCCAGCAGCCATCCCGAGGGGGCCTATCCCGTCACAGATACGCAGTATTTT. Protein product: CASSHPEGAYPVTDTQYF.

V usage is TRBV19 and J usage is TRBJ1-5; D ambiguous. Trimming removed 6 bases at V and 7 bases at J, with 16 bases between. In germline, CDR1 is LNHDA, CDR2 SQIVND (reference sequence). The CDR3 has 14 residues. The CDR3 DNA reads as TGTGCCAGTAGCCCCCGGGAGGGATGGCAGCCCCAGCATTTT. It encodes CASSPREGWQPQHF.

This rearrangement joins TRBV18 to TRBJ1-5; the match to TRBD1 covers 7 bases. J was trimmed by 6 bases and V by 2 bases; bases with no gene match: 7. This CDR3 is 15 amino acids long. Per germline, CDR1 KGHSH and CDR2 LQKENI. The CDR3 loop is CASSPDPNRGQPQHF. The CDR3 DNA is TGTGCCAGCTCACCAGATCCCAACAGGGGTCAGCCCCAGCATTTT.

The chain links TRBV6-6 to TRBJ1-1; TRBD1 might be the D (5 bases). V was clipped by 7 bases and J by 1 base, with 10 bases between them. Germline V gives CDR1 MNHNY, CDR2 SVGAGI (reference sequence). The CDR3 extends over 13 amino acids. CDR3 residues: CASNIQENTEAFF. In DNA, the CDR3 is TGTGCCAGCAACATACAGGAGAACACTGAAGCTTTCTTT.

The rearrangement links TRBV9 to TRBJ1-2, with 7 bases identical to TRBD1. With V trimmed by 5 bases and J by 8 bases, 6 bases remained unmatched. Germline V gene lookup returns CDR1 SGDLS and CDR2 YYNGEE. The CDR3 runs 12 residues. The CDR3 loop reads CASSRQGGGYTF. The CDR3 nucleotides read TGTGCCAGCAGTCGACAGGGCGGGGGCTACACCTTC.

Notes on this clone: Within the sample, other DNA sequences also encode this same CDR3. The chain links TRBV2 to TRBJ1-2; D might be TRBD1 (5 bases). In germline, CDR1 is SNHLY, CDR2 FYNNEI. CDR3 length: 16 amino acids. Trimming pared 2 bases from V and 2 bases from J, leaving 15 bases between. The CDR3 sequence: CASSELRQGANYGYTF. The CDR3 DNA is TGTGCCAGCAGTGAACTGCGCCAGGGCGCAAACTATGGCTACACCTTC.

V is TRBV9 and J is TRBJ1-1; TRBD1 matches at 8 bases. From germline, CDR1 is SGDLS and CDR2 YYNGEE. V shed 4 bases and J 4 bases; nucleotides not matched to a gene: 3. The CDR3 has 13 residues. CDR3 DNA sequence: TGTGCCAGCAGCCGACAGGGGCCCACTGAAGCTTTCTTT. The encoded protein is CASSRQGPTEAFF. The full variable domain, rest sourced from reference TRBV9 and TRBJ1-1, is DSGVTQTPKHLITATGQRVTLRCSPRSGDLSVYWYQQSLDQGLQFLIQYYNGEERAKGNILERFSAQQFPDLHSELNLSSLELGDSALYFCASSRQGPTEAFFGQGTRLTVV.

The CDR3 DNA sequence: TGTGCCAGCAGTTACTCGAACAGGGGATATGGCTACACCTTC. It translates to CASSYSNRGYGYTF. The chain carries TRBV6-6 and TRBJ1-2; TRBD1 matches 7 bases. CDR3 length: 14 residues. The germline V gene has CDR1 MNHNY and CDR2 SVGAGI (reference sequence). V shed 0 bases and J 5 bases; nucleotides not matched to a gene: 3.

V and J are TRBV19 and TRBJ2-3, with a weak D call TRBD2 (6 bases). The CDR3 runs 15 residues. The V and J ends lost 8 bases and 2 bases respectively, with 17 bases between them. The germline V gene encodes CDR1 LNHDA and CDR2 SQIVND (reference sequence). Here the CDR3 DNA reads TGTGCCAGTTCCCCCCGGGACTCTTACACAGATACGCAGTATTTT. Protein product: CASSPRDSYTDTQYF.

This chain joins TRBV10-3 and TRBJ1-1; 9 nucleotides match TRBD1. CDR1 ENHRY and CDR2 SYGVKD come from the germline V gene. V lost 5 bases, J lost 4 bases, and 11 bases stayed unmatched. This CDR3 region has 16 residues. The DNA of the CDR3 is TGTGCCATCAGTTACTTCGGGACAGGGACGAGCACTGAAGCTTTCTTT. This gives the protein CAISYFGTGTSTEAFF.

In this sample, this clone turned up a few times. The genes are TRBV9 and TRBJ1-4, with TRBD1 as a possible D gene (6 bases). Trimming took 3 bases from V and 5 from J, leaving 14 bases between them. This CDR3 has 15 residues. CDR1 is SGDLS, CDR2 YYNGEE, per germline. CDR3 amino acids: CASSAWGGLNEKLFF. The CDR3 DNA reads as TGTGCCAGCAGCGCTTGGGGGGGCTTGAATGAAAAACTGTTTTTT.

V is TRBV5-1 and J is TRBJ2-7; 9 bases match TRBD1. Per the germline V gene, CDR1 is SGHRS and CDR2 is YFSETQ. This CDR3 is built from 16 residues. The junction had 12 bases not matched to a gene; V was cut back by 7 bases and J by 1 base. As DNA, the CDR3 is TGCGCCAGCGCGGGGCAACCGGGACAGGGTTCCTACGAGCAGTACTTC. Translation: CASAGQPGQGSYEQYF.

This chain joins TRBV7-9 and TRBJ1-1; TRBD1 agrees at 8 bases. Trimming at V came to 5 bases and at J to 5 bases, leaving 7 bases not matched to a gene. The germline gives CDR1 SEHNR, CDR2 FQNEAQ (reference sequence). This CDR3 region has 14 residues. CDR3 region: CASSPQGARTEAFF. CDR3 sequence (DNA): TGTGCCAGCAGCCCGCAGGGGGCGAGGACTGAAGCTTTCTTT.

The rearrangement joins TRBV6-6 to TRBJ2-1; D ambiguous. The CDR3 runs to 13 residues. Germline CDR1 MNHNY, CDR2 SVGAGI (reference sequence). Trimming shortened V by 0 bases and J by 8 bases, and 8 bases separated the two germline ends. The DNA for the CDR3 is TGTGCCAGCAGTTACTCACCCCGCGATGAGCAGTTCTTC. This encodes CASSYSPRDEQFF.

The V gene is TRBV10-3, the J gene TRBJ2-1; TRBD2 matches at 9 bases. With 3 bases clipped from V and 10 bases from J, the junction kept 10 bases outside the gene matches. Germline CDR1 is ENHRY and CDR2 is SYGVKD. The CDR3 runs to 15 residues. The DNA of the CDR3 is TGTGCCATCAGTGATGGGGCTAGCGGGATAGAGGAGCAGTTCTTC. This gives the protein CAISDGASGIEEQFF.

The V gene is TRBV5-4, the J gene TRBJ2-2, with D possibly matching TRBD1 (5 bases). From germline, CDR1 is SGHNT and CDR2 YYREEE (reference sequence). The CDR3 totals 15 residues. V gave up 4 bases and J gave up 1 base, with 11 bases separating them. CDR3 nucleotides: TGTGCCAGCAGCACACCTACAGGGAACACCGGGGAGCTGTTTTTT. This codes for CASSTPTGNTGELFF.

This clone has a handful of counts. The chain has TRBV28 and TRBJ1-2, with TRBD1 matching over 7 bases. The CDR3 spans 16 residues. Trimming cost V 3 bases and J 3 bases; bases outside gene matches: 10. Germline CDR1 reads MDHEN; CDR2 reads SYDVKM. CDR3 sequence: CASSLIGQEGDYGYTF. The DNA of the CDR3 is TGTGCCAGCAGTTTGATAGGACAGGAAGGGGACTATGGCTACACCTTC.